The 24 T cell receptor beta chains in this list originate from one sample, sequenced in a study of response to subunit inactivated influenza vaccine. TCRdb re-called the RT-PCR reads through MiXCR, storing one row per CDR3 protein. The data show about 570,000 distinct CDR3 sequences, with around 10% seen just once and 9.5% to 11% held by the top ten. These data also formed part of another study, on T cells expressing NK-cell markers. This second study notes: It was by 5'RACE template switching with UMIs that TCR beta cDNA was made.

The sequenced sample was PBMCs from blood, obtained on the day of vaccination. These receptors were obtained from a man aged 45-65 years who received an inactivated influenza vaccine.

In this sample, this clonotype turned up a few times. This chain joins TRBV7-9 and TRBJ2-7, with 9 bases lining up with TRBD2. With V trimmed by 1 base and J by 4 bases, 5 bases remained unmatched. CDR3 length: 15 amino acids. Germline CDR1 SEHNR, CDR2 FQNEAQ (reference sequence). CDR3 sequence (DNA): TGTGCCAGCAGCTTAGTAGCGGGGGAGGGGTACGAGCAGTACTTC. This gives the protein CASSLVAGEGYEQYF.

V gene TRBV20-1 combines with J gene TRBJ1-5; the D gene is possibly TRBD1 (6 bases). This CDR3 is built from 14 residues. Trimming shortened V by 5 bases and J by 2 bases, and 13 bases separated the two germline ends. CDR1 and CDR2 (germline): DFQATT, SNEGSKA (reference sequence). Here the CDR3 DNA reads TGCAGTGCTGTACAGGGAATGGGCAATCAGCCCCAGCATTTT. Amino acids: CSAVQGMGNQPQHF.

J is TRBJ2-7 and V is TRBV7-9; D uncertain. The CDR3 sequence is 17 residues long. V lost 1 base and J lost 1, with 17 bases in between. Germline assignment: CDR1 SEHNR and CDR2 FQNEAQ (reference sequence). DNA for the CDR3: TGTGCCAGCAGCTTAGGCGATGTGACACCTTATTCCTACGAGCAGTACTTC. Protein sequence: CASSLGDVTPYSYEQYF.

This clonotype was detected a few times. CDR3 DNA: TGTGCCAGCAGCAAGGGGGAATACGCCTTC. This translates into CASSKGEYAF. The chain recombines TRBV21-1 with TRBJ1-2; no DNA check was done on the table's D call, TRBD1. TRBV21-1 is classified as a pseudogene. The CDR3 contains 10 residues.

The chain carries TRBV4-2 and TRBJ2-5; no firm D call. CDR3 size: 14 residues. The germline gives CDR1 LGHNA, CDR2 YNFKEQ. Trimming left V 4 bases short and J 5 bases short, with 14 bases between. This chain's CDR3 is CASSRQLDGETQYF. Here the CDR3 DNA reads TGTGCCAGCAGCCGTCAACTCGACGGGGAGACCCAGTACTTC.

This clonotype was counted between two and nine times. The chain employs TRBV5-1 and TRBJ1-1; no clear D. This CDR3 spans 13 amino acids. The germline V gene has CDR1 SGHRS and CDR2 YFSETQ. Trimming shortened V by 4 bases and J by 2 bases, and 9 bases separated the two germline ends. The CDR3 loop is CASSDTANTEAFF. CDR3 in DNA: TGCGCCAGCAGCGATACAGCCAACACTGAAGCTTTCTTT.

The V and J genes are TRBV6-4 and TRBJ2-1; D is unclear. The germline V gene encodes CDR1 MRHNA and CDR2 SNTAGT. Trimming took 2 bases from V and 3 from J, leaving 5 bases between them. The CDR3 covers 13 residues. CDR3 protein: CASSDQVYNEQFF. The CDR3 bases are TGTGCCAGCAGTGACCAGGTCTACAATGAGCAGTTCTTC.

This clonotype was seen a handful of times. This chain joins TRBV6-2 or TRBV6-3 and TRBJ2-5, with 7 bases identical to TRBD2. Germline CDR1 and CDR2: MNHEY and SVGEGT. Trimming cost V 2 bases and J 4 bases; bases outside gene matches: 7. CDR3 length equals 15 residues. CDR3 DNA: TGTGCCAGCAGTTACAACTTGCGGGAGTTAGAGACCCAGTACTTC. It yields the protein CASSYNLRELETQYF.

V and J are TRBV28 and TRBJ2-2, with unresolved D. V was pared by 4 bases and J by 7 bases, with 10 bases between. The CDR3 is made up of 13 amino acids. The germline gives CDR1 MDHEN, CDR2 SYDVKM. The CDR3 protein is CASSSPSLGELFF. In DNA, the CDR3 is TGTGCCAGCAGTTCACCGTCCCTCGGGGAGCTGTTTTTT. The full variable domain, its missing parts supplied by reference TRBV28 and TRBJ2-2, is DVKVTQSSRYLVKRTGEKVFLECVQDMDHENMFWYRQDPGLGLRLIYFSYDVKMKEKGDIPEGYSVSREKKERFSLILESASTNQTSMYLCASSSPSLGELFFGEGSRLTVL.

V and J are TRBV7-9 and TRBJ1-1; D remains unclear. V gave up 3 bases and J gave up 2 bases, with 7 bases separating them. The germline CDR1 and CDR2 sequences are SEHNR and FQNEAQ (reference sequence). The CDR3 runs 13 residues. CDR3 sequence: CASSFMGNTEAFF. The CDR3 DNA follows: TGTGCCAGCAGCTTTATGGGTAACACTGAAGCTTTCTTT.

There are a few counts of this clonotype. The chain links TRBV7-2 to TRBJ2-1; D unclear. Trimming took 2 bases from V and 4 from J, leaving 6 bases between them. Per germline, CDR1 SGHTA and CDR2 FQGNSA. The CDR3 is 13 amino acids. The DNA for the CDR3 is TGTGCCAGCAGCTTACAACAGTACAATGAGCAGTTCTTC. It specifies CASSLQQYNEQFF.

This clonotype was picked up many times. The DNA for the CDR3 is TGTGCCAGCAGTTGGACGGGGGCCTACGAGCAGTACTTC. This gives the protein CASSWTGAYEQYF. This sequence joins TRBV6-5 and TRBJ2-7, with D possibly matching TRBD2 (6 bases). The CDR3 has 13 residues. V lost 4 bases to trimming and J lost 2 bases, with 9 bases between them. From germline, CDR1 is MNHEY and CDR2 SVGAGI.

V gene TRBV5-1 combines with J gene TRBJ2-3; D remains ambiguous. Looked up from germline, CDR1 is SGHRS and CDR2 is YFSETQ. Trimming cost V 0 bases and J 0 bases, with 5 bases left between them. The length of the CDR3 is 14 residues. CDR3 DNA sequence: TGCGCCAGCAGCTTGGACGCAAGCACAGATACGCAGTATTTT. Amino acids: CASSLDASTDTQYF. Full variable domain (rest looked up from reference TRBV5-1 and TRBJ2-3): KAGVTQTPRYLIKTRGQQVTLSCSPISGHRSVSWYQQTPGQGLQFLFEYFSETQRNKGNFPGRFSGRQFSNSRSEMNVSTLELGDSALYLCASSLDASTDTQYFGPGTRLTVL.

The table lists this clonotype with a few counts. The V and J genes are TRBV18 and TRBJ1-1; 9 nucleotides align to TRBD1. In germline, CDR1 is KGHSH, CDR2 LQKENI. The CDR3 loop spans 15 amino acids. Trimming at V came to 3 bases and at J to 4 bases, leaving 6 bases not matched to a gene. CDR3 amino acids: CASSPRDRAATEAFF. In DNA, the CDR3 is TGTGCCAGCTCACCCCGGGACAGGGCGGCCACTGAAGCTTTCTTT.

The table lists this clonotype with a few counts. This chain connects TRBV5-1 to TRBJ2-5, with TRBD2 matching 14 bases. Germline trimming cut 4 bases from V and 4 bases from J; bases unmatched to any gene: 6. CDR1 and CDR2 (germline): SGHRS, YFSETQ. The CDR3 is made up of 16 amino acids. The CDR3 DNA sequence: TGCGCCAGCAGCCTGGGGACTAGCGGGGGTGGAGAGACCCAGTACTTC. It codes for CASSLGTSGGGETQYF.

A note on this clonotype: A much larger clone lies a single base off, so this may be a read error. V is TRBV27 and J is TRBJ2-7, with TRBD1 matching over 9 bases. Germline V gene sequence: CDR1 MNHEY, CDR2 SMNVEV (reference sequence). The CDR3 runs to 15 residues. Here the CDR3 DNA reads TGTGCCGGCAGTTTACAGGGGGCCCATTTCGGCGAGCAGTACTTC. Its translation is CAGSLQGAHFGEQYF.

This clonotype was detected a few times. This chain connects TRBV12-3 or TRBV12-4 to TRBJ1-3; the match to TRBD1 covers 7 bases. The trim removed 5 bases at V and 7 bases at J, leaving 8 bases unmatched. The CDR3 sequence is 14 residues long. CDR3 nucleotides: TGTGCCAGCAGTATAGGACAGGCCCGGAACACCATATATTTT. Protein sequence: CASSIGQARNTIYF.

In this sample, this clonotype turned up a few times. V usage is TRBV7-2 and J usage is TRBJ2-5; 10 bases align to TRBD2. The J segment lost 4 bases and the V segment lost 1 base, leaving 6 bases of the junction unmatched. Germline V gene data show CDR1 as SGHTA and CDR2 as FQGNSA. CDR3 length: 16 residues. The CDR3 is CASSLGLLAGAETQYF. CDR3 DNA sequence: TGTGCCAGCAGCTTAGGATTGCTAGCGGGGGCAGAGACCCAGTACTTC.

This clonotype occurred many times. The DNA of the CDR3 is TGTGCCAGCAGTTACGCGACCTTTGACTATGGCTACACCTTC. This encodes CASSYATFDYGYTF. The chain employs TRBV6-2 or TRBV6-3 and TRBJ1-2; no reliable D call. The CDR3 runs to 14 residues. The germline gives CDR1 MNHEY, CDR2 SVGEGT. V lost 2 bases to trimming and J lost 3 bases, with 10 bases between them.

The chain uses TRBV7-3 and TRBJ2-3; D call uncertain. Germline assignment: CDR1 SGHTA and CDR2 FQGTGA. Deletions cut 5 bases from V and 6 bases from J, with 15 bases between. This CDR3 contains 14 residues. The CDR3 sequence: CASSRNHWADTQYF. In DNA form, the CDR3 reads TGTGCCAGCAGCCGGAACCATTGGGCGGATACGCAGTATTTT.

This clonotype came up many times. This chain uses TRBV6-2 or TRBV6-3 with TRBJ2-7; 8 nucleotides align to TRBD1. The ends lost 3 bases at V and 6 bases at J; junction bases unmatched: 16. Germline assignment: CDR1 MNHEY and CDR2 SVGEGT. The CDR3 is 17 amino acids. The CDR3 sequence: CASSYFPGGDGVSEQYF. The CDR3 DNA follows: TGTGCCAGCAGTTATTTCCCAGGGGGCGATGGAGTCTCCGAGCAGTACTTC.

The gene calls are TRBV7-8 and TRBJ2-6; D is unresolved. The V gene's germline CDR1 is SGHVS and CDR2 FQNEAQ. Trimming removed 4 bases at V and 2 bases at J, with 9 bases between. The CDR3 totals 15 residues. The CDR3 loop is CASSSSNTGANVLTF. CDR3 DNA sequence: TGTGCCAGCAGCTCCTCCAACACTGGGGCCAACGTCCTGACTTTC.

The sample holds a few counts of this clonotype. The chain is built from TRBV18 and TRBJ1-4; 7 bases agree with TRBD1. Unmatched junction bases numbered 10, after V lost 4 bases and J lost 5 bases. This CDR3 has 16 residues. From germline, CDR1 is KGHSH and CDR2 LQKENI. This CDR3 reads CASSRPFRGQNEKLFF. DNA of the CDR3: TGTGCCAGCTCACGTCCATTTAGGGGGCAGAATGAAAAACTGTTTTTT.

CDR3 DNA sequence: TGTGCCACCTTGCCGGGAACACACAACTCCTACGAGCAGTACTTC. Its translation: CATLPGTHNSYEQYF. This chain joins TRBV10-3 and TRBJ2-7, with a possible D match to TRBD2 (5 bases). This CDR3 has 15 residues. With 10 bases removed from V and 0 bases from J, the gap between germline ends came to 19 bases. Germline CDR1 and CDR2: ENHRY and SYGVKD.